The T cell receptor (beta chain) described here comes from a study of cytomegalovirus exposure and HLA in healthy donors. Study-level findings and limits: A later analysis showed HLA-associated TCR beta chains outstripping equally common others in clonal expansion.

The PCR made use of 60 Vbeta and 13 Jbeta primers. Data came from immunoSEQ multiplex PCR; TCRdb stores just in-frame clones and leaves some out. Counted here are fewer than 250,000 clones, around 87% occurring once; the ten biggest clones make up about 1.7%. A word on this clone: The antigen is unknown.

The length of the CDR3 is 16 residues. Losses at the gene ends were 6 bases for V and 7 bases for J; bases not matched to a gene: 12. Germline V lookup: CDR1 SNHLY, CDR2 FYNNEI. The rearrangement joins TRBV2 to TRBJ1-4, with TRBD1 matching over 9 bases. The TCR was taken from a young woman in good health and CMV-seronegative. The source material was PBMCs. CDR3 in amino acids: CASSPTPGTGSEKLFF. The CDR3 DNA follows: TGTGCCAGCAGCCCAACCCCCGGGACAGGGAGTGAAAAACTGTTTTTT.